This T cell receptor beta chain comes out of a study of blood T cell repertoires in COVID-19. Study-wide background: T cells, B-cell-depleted T cells, or PBMCs supplied cDNA or gDNA.

TCRdb's table, derived via immunoSEQ multiplex PCR, lists solely in-frame clones and lacks some. The sample yields about 230,000 clones, around 86% seen once. Germline V gene lookup returns CDR1 SQVTM and CDR2 ANQGSEA. There are 15 residues in the CDR3. The V gene end was trimmed by 4 bases and the J gene end by 1 base; junction bases not matched to a gene: 7. The chain uses TRBV29-1 and TRBJ1-1; 9 bases match TRBD1. The TCR originated in a man over 45 with COVID-19, enrolled during active disease. The sample comprised peripheral blood. The CDR3 spells CSVGFPGQGNTEAFF. In DNA form, the CDR3 reads TGCAGCGTTGGCTTCCCGGGACAGGGGAACACTGAAGCTTTCTTT.